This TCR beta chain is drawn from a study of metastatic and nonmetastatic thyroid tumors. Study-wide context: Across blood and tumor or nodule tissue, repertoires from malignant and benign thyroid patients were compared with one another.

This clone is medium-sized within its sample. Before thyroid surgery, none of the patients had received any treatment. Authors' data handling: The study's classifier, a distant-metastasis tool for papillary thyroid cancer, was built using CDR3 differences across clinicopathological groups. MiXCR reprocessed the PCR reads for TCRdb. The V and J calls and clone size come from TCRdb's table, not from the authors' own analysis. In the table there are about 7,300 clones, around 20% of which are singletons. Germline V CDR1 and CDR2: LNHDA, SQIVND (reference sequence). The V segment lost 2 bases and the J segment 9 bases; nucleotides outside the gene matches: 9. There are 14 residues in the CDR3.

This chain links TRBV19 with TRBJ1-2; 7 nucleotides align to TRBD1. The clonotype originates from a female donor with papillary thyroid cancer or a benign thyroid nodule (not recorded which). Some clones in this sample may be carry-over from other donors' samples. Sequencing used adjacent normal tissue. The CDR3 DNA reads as TGTGCCAGTAGTATAAGACAGGGAGCTGATCGCTACACCTTC. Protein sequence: CASSIRQGADRYTF. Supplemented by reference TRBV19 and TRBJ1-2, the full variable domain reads DGGITQSPKYLFRKEGQNVTLSCEQNLNHDAMYWYRQDPGQGLRLIYYSQIVNDFQKGDIAEGYSVSREKKESFPLTVTSAQKNPTAFYLCASSIRQGADRYTFGSGTRLTVV.